This record looks at one T cell receptor beta chain sequence and its context. The sample holds other DNA sequences that translate to the same CDR3. This sample stems from a study of blood T cell repertoires in COVID-19. In germline, CDR1 is LGHDT, CDR2 YNNKEL (reference sequence). V lost 2 bases to trimming and J lost 5 bases, with 3 bases between them. CDR3 length equals 11 residues. Authors' data handling: Quantification of nucleated cells was approximated via reference gene primer amplification. Some clones are missing from TCRdb's copy, which holds only in-frame ones; the method was immunoSEQ multiplex PCR. D and trimming were read from the DNA, whereas the V and J calls and clone size are those reported in that table. This sample has about 91,000 clones; about 85% occur once, and the top ten carry about 4.5%.

This TCR was sampled from a man between 65 and 80 years old with acute or convalescent COVID-19. The material sequenced was peripheral blood. V gene TRBV3-1 (or the pseudogene TRBV3-2) combines with J gene TRBJ2-5; D is ambiguous. The CDR3 DNA reads as TGTGCCAGCAGCCAATCGGAGACCCAGTACTTC. Translated: CASSQSETQYF.